This T cell receptor beta chain was captured by sequencing in a study of control samples from healthy donors and cancer patients. Here immunoSEQ multiplex PCR was the method, and the copy in TCRdb shows in-frame clones only, minus some. The table shows around 130,000 clones, with about 86% occurring only once. Germline V CDR1 and CDR2: MNHEY, SVGAGI. The CDR3 has 12 residues. The V gene lost 11 bases and the J gene lost 4 bases, with 14 bases spanning the gap. Sequenced: blood. The clonotype originates from a man younger than 45 in good health. The chain uses TRBV6-5 and TRBJ1-2, with no clear D. CDR3 coding DNA: TGTGCCTCTTTTAATGGGCTCTATGGCTACACCTTC. Translation gives CASFNGLYGYTF.